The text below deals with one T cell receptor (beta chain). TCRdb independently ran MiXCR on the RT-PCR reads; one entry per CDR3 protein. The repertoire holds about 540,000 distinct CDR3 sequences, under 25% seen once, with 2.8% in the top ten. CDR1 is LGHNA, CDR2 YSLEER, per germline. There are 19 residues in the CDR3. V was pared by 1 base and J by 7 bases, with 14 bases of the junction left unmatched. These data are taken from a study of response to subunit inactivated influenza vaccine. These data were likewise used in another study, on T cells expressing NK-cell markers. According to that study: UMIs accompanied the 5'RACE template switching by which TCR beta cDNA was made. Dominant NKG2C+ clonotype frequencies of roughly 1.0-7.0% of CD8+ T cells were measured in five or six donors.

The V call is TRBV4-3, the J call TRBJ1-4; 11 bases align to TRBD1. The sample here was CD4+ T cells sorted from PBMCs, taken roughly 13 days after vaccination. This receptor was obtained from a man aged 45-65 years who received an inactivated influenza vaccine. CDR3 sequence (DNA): TGCGCCAGCAGCCAAGTTTGGGACAGGGGGTCGTCTAGGGTTGAAAAACTGTTTTTT. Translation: CASSQVWDRGSSRVEKLFF.